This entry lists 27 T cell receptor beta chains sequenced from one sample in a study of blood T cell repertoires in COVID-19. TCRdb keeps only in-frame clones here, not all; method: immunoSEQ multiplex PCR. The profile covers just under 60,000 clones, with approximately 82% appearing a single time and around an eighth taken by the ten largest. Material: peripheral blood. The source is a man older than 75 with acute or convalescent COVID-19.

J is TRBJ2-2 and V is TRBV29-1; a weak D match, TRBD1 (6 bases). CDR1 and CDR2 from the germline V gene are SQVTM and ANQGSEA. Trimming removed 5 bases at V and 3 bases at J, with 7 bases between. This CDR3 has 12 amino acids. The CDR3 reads CSVYRDTGELFF. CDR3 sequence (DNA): TGCAGCGTTTACAGGGACACCGGGGAGCTGTTTTTT.

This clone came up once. DNA for the CDR3: TGTGCCAGCAGCACGTCCTGGGGGACAGCCTCTTCGGTCGGCGGCTACACCTTC. As protein: CASSTSWGTASSVGGYTF. V and J are TRBV4-2 and TRBJ1-2; 7 bases agree with TRBD1. The CDR3 is made up of 18 amino acids. Germline V lookup: CDR1 LGHNA, CDR2 YNFKEQ. Trimming cost V 5 bases and J 8 bases; bases outside gene matches: 23.

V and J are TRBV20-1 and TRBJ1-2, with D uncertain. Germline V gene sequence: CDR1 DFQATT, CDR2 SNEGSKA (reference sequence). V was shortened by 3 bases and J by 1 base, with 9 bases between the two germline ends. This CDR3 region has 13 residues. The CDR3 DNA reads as TGCAGTGCTAGTGGTTCAGATAACTATGGCTACACCTTC. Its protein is CSASGSDNYGYTF.

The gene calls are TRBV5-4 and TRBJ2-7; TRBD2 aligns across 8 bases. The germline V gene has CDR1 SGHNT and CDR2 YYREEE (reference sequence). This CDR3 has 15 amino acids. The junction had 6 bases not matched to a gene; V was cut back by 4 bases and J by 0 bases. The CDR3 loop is CASSTAAGVSYEQYF. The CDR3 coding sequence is TGTGCCAGCAGCACCGCAGCGGGGGTCTCCTACGAGCAGTACTTC.

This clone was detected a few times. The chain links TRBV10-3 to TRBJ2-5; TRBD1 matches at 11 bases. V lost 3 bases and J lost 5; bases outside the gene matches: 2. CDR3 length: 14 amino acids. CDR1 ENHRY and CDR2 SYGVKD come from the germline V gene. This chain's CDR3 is CAISEGTGGETQYF. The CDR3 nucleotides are TGTGCCATCAGTGAAGGGACAGGGGGGGAGACCCAGTACTTC.

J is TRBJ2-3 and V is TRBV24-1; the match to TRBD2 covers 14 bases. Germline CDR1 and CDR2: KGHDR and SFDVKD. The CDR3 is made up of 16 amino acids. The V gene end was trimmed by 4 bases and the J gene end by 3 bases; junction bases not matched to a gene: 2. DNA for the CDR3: TGTGCCACCAGTGAGGGACTAGCGGGAGTAACAGATACGCAGTATTTT. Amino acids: CATSEGLAGVTDTQYF.

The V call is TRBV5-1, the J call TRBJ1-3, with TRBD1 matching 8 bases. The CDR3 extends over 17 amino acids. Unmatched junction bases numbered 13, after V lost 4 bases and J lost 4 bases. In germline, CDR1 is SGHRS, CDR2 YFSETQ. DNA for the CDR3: TGCGCCAGCAGCCGGACTATTCAACAGGGGGTCGGAAACACCATATATTTT. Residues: CASSRTIQQGVGNTIYF.

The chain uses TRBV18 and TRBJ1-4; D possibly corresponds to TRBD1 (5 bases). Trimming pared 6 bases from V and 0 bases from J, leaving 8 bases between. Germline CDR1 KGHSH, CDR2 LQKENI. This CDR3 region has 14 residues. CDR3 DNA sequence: TGTGCCAGCTCCCAGACAGCAACTAATGAAAAACTGTTTTTT. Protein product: CASSQTATNEKLFF. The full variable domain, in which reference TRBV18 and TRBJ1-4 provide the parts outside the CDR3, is NAGVMQNPRHLVRRRGQEARLRCSPMKGHSHVYWYRQLPEEGLKFMVYLQKENIIDESGMPKERFSAEFPKEGPSILRIQQVVRGDSAAYFCASSQTATNEKLFFGSGTQLSVL.

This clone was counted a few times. The CDR3 DNA is TGTGCCAGCAGGGGTTCTAGCGGGGGGTACAATGAGCAGTTCTTC. This translates into CASRGSSGGYNEQFF. The chain employs TRBV2 and TRBJ2-1; 11 nucleotides line up with TRBD2. This CDR3 region has 15 residues. In germline, CDR1 is SNHLY, CDR2 FYNNEI. The junction had 5 bases not matched to a gene; V was cut back by 6 bases and J by 4 bases.

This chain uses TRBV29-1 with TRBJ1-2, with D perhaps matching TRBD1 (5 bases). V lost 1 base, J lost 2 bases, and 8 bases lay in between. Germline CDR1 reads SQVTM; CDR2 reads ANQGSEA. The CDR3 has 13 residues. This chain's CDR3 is CSVEGGANYGYTF. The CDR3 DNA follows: TGCAGCGTTGAAGGGGGCGCAAACTATGGCTACACCTTC.

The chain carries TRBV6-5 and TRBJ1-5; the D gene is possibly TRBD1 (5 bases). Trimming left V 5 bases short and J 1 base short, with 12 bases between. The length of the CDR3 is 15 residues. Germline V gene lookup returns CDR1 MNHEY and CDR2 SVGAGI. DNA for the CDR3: TGTGCCAGCAGTACGCAGGGTGGGAGCAATCAGCCCCAGCATTTT. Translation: CASSTQGGSNQPQHF.

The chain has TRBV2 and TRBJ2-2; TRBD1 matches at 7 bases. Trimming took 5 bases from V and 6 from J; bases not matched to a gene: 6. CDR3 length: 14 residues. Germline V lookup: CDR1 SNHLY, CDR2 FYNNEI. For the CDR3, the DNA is TGTGCCAGCAGTTACGTACAGGGGTCCGGGGAGCTGTTTTTT. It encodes CASSYVQGSGELFF. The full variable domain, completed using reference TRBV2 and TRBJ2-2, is EPEVTQTPSHQVTQMGQEVILRCVPISNHLYFYWYRQILGQKVEFLVSFYNNEISEKSEIFDDQFSVERPDGSNFTLKIRSTKLEDSAMYFCASSYVQGSGELFFGEGSRLTVL.

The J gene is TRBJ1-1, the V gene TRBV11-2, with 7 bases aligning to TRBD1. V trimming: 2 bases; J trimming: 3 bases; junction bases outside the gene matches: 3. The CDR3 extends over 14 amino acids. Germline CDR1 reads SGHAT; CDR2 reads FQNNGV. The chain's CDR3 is CASSLRQGDTEAFF. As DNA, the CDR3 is TGTGCCAGCAGCTTAAGACAGGGTGACACTGAAGCTTTCTTT.

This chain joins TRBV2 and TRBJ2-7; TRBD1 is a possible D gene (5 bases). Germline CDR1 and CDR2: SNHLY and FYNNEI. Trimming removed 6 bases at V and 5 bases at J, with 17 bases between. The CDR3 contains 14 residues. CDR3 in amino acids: CASRRTGGSDEQYF. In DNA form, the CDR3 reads TGTGCCAGCAGGAGAACAGGTGGCAGCGACGAGCAGTACTTC.

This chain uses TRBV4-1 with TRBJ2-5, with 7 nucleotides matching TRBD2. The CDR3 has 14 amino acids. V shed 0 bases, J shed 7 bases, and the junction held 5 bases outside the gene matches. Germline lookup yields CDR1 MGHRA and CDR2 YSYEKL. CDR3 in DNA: TGCGCCAGCAGCCAAGATGGCGGACTAGGGACCCAGTACTTC. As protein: CASSQDGGLGTQYF.

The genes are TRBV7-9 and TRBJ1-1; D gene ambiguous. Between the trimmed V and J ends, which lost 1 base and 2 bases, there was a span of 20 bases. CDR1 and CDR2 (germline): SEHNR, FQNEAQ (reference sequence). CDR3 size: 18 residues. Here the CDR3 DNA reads TGTGCCAGCAGCTTAGATGCAGTTTCCCTTAGAGGAAACACTGAAGCTTTCTTT. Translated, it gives CASSLDAVSLRGNTEAFF. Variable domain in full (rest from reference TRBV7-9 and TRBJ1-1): DTGVSQNPRHKITKRGQNVTFRCDPISEHNRLYWYRQTLGQGPEFLTYFQNEAQLEKSRLLSDRFSAERPKGSFSTLEIQRTEQGDSAMYLCASSLDAVSLRGNTEAFFGQGTRLTVV.

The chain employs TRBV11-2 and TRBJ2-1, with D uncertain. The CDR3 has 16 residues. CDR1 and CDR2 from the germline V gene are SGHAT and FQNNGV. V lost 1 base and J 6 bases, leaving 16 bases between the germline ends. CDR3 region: CASSLAPPISGNEQFF. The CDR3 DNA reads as TGTGCCAGCAGCTTAGCGCCACCAATCTCGGGCAATGAGCAGTTCTTC.

The CDR3 region has the DNA TGTGCCAGCAGCACCGGACAGAACACTGAAGCTTTCTTT. It translates to CASSTGQNTEAFF. This rearrangement joins TRBV12-3 or TRBV12-4 to TRBJ1-1, with TRBD1 as a possible D gene (5 bases). V lost 6 bases to trimming and J lost 1 base, with 9 bases between them. This CDR3 has 13 amino acids.

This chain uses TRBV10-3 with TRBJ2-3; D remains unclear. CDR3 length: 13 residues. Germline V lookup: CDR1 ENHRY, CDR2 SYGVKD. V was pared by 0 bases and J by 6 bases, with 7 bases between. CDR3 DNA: TGTGCCATCAGTGAGTCCCTTGCGGATACGCAGTATTTT. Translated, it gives CAISESLADTQYF.

CDR3 residues: CASSSGGVNYGYTF. CDR3 sequence (DNA): TGCGCCAGCAGCTCCGGGGGGGTGAACTATGGCTACACCTTC. V usage is TRBV5-1 and J usage is TRBJ1-2; TRBD1 is a possible D gene (5 bases). V shed 3 bases and J shed 2 bases, with 11 bases lying between them. The CDR3 is made up of 14 amino acids. Germline CDR1 is SGHRS and CDR2 is YFSETQ.

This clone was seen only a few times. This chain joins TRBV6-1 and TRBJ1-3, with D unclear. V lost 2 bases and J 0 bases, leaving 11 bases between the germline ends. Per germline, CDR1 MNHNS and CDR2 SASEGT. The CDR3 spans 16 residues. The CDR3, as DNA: TGTGCCAGCAGTGAAAGGTCGGGGAGCTCTGGAAACACCATATATTTT. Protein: CASSERSGSSGNTIYF.

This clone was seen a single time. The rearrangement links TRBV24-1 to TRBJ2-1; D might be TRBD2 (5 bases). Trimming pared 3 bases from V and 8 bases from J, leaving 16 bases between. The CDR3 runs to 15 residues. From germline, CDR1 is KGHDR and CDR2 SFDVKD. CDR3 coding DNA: TGTGCCACCAGTGATCCTGGACTCGCACCCCATGAGCAGTTCTTC. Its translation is CATSDPGLAPHEQFF.

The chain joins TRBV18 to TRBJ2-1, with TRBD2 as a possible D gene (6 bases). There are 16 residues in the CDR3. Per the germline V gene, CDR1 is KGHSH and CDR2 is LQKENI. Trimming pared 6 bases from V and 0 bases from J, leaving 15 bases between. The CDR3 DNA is TGTGCCAGCTCGCTTAGCGGCTCAAGCTCCTACAATGAGCAGTTCTTC. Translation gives CASSLSGSSSYNEQFF.

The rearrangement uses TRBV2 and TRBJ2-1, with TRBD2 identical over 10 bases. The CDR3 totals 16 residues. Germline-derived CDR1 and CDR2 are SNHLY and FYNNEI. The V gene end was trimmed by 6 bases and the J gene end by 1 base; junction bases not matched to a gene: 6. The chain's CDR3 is CASRRAGGSSYNEQFF. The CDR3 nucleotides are TGTGCCAGCAGACGAGCGGGAGGGTCATCCTACAATGAGCAGTTCTTC.

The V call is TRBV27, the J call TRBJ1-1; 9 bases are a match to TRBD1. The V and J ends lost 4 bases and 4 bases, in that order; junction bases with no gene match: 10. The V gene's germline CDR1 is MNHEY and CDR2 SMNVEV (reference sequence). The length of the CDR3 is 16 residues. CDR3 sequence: CASSSPTGGGGTEAFF. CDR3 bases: TGTGCCAGCAGTTCCCCTACAGGGGGCGGCGGCACTGAAGCTTTCTTT.

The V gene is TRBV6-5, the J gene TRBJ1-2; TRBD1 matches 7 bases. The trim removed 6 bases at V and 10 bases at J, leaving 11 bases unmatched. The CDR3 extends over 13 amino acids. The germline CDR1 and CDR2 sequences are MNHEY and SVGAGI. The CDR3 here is CASSRSVQGDYTF. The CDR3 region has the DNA TGTGCCAGCAGCCGCTCCGTCCAGGGGGACTACACCTTC.

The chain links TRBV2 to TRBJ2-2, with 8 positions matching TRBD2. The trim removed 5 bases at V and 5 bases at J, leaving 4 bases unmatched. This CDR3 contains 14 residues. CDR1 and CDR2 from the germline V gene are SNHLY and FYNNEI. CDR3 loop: CASSPSGSTGELFF. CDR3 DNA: TGTGCCAGCAGTCCGAGCGGGAGTACCGGGGAGCTGTTTTTT.